The rows below give T cell receptor beta chains drawn from one sample of a study of T cell changes during pregnancy in multiple sclerosis. Sequencing was performed with immunoSEQ multiplex PCR; in TCRdb, only in-frame clones are kept and a portion is missing. This sample has around 69,000 clones, with about 92% found just once. The sample in question was peripheral blood, obtained in the second trimester of pregnancy. The receptor source for this set is a female donor in good health, enrolled as a control in a pregnancy study. CDR3s include the opening cysteine and the closing phenylalanine or tryptophan. The D gene is left open where the match is weak. Rows give clone size only sometimes, using once, few, many, or a class for an expanded clone.

D | size | J | V | DNA | CDR3
TRBD1 | . | TRBJ1-5 | TRBV19 | TGTGCCAGTACCGACCTGGGACAGGGTTATATCAATCAGCCCCAGCATTTT | CASTDLGQGYINQPQHF
. | . | TRBJ1-5 | TRBV15 | TGCGCCACCAGCCGCAGTGTAGACAGCAGCAATCAGCCCCAGCATTTT | CATSRSVDSSNQPQHF
TRBD1 | . | TRBJ2-7 | TRBV6-1 | TGTGCCAGCAGCTCGGAATGGGGGACAGAATACGAGCAGTACTTC | CASSSEWGTEYEQYF
. | . | TRBJ1-1 | TRBV4-1 | TGCGCCAGCAGCCTGCCGCGGGGGAACACTGAAGCTTTCTTT | CASSLPRGNTEAFF
TRBD1 | . | TRBJ1-6 | TRBV27 | TGTGCCAGCAGGGCCGGGACAGGGGGGACCTCACCCCTCCACTTT | CASRAGTGGTSPLHF
TRBD2 | . | TRBJ2-7 | TRBV5-1 | TGCGCCAGCAGCTGGTCTAGCGGAGGGCACGAGCAGTACTTC | CASSWSSGGHEQYF
TRBD2 | large | TRBJ2-1 | TRBV15 | TGTGCCACCTGGGGCGGGGGCAATGAGCAGTTCTTC | CATWGGGNEQFF
TRBD2 | . | TRBJ2-1 | TRBV6-4 | TGTGCCAGCAGTCCCACGTTTCTAGCGGGGGTCAACAATGAGCAGTTCTTC | CASSPTFLAGVNNEQFF
TRBD1 | . | TRBJ1-1 | TRBV13 | TGTGCCAGCAGCCCCGGGACAGGCGGCGGCACTGAAGCTTTCTTT | CASSPGTGGGTEAFF
. | . | TRBJ1-2 | TRBV19 | TGTGCCAGTAGTATTCTTTCGGGGATCTATGGCTACACCTTC | CASSILSGIYGYTF
. | . | TRBJ1-1 | TRBV6-5 | TGTGCCAGCAGTTACGCAGGCGAAGCTTTCTTT | CASSYAGEAFF
. | . | TRBJ2-1 | TRBV28 | TGTGCCAGCAGTCCCGTTAAGGGGCACAATGAGCAGTTCTTC | CASSPVKGHNEQFF
TRBD1 | . | TRBJ2-1 | TRBV5-1 | TGCGCCAGCAGCCACGGACAGGGACGAACCCCAGAGCAGTTCTTC | CASSHGQGRTPEQFF
. | . | TRBJ1-1 | TRBV7-9 | TGTGCCAGCAGCCGAGGGAGTACTGAAGCTTTCTTT | CASSRGSTEAFF
TRBD1 | . | TRBJ2-5 | TRBV7-9 | TGTGCCAGCAGCTTTTACGGGACAGAAGAGACCCAGTACTTC | CASSFYGTEETQYF
. | . | TRBJ2-1 | TRBV2 | TGTGCCAGCAGTGAAGTGGGCAGGGTTTCCTACAATGAGCAGTTCTTC | CASSEVGRVSYNEQFF
. | . | TRBJ2-3 | TRBV29-1 | TGCAGCGTTGGCAAATCGGGACTTCCCACAGATACGCAGTATTTT | CSVGKSGLPTDTQYF
. | . | TRBJ1-3 | TRBV6-5 | TGTGCCAGCAGTCCCGACACCCGCTCTGGAAACACCATATATTTT | CASSPDTRSGNTIYF
. | . | TRBJ1-1 | TRBV7-9 | TGTGCCAGCAGCCCTAATGGTAACTCAGCTTTCTTT | CASSPNGNSAFF
TRBD2 | . | TRBJ2-3 | TRBV7-9 | TGTGCCAGCAGGGGTGGACTAGCGGGGGATCACACAGATACGCAGTATTTT | CASRGGLAGDHTDTQYF
. | . | TRBJ1-2 | TRBV7-2 | TGTGCCAGCAGCCTGGAGAGAGGCTATGGCTACACCTTC | CASSLERGYGYTF
. | few | TRBJ1-1 | TRBV4-3 | TGCGCCAGCAGCCAAGATTACGGGGGAATGAACACTGAAGCTTTCTTT | CASSQDYGGMNTEAFF
TRBD2 | . | TRBJ2-3 | TRBV6-4 | TGTGCCAGCAGTGAGACTAGCGGAGACACAGATACGCAGTATTTT | CASSETSGDTDTQYF
. | . | TRBJ1-1 | TRBV28 | TGTGCCAGCAGTCTATATCGGGTTGCTTTCTTT | CASSLYRVAFF
. | once | TRBJ1-5 | TRBV28 | TGTGCCAGCAGTTTACCAATCGGTCAGCCCCAGCATTTT | CASSLPIGQPQHF
. | once | TRBJ2-7 | TRBV7-8 | TGTGCCAGCAGGGGGGCGGGGGTCTCCTACGAGCAGTACTTC | CASRGAGVSYEQYF
TRBD1 | . | TRBJ1-5 | TRBV28 | TGTGCCAGCAGCCCGGACAGGGGGCCAAGTCAGCCCCAGCATTTT | CASSPDRGPSQPQHF
. | few | TRBJ1-3 | TRBV4-3 | TGCGCCAGCAGCCGACACCCGGGGATCTCTGGAAACACCATATATTTT | CASSRHPGISGNTIYF
. | . | TRBJ2-5 | TRBV29-1 | TGCAGCGAAGACCCCCAGGGCCCCCAGTACTTC | CSEDPQGPQYF
. | . | TRBJ2-3 | TRBV28 | TGTGCCAGCAGTTCCCCCCAGGGGTTGAGCACAGATACGCAGTATTTT | CASSSPQGLSTDTQYF
. | . | TRBJ1-2 | TRBV28 | TGTGCCAGCGGCACCGCAGGGGAGGGAGGTTATGGCTACACCTTC | CASGTAGEGGYGYTF
. | . | TRBJ1-1 | TRBV9 | TGTGCCAGCAGGCCCGGCACTGAAGCTTTCTTT | CASRPGTEAFF
TRBD1 | once | TRBJ2-3 | TRBV2 | TGTGCCAGCAGTGAAGACAGACAGGGGACAGATACGCAGTATTTT | CASSEDRQGTDTQYF
. | . | TRBJ2-7 | TRBV5-1 | TGCGCCAGCAGCAGGGGCAGACCCTACGAGCAGTACTTC | CASSRGRPYEQYF
TRBD2 | . | TRBJ2-5 | TRBV15 | TGTGCCACCAGCAGCAGCGGGGGGGCCGGGGAGACCCAGTACTTC | CATSSSGGAGETQYF
TRBD1 | once | TRBJ2-2 | TRBV7-7 | TGTGCTAGCAGCTTAGCGGTGACAGGGGCGAACACCGGGGAGCTGTTTTTT | CASSLAVTGANTGELFF
TRBD1 | . | TRBJ2-7 | TRBV19 | TGTGCCAGTAGGGGGACAGGGGGGTCCGAGCAGTACTTC | CASRGTGGSEQYF
. | . | TRBJ1-1 | TRBV28 | TGTGCCAGCAGTTTATATCCAGGTTCTTTGGCTGAAGCTTTCTTT | CASSLYPGSLAEAFF
TRBD2 | . | TRBJ2-2 | TRBV19 | TGTGCCAGTAGGCGACTAGCGGTGAACACCGGGGAGCTGTTTTTT | CASRRLAVNTGELFF
. | . | TRBJ1-5 | TRBV7-2 | TGTGCCAGCAGTCTAGCTCAAGGAGTCGGTCAGCCCCAGCATTTT | CASSLAQGVGQPQHF
. | . | TRBJ2-1 | TRBV7-9 | TGTGCCAGCAGCTTACGGCCAGGATTAGACAGCTCCTACAATGAGCAGTTCTTC | CASSLRPGLDSSYNEQFF
. | . | TRBJ2-5 | TRBV5-8 | TGTGCCAGCAGTTACGGACAGCAAGAGACCCAGTACTTC | CASSYGQQETQYF
. | . | TRBJ1-1 | TRBV19 | TGTGCCAGTAGTCCCACCGGGACATTTTTCTTGAACACTGAAGCTTTCTTT | CASSPTGTFFLNTEAFF
TRBD2 | . | TRBJ2-7 | TRBV6-5 | TGTGCCAGCAGTTACCGGACTAGCGGGGGCTACGAGCAGTACTTC | CASSYRTSGGYEQYF
. | . | TRBJ2-7 | TRBV19 | TGTGCCAGTCGATCCGGGACGGGGGTGTACGAGCAGTACTTC | CASRSGTGVYEQYF
. | once | TRBJ1-5 | TRBV27 | TGTGCCAGCAGTCGACAGTGGATCAGCAATCAGCCCCAGCATTTT | CASSRQWISNQPQHF
. | . | TRBJ2-7 | TRBV7-9 | TGTGCCAGCAGCTTAGTGTCCGTGGAGCAGTACTTC | CASSLVSVEQYF
. | . | TRBJ1-1 | TRBV7-2 | TGTGCCAGCAGCTTAAAAGCCGGGGGTAGGACTGAAGCTTTCTTT | CASSLKAGGRTEAFF
. | once | TRBJ1-5 | TRBV7-4 | TGTGCCAGCAGCTTAATGAGGAGAAAGGAGAATCAGCCCCAGCATTTT | CASSLMRRKENQPQHF
. | . | TRBJ2-5 | TRBV28 | TGTGCCAGCAGTGGAGAGGGACTGAGCCAAGAGACCCAGTACTTC | CASSGEGLSQETQYF
TRBD1 | . | TRBJ2-7 | TRBV18 | TGTGCCAGCTCACGGGGGACAGGGGGCTTGGACGAGCAGTACTTC | CASSRGTGGLDEQYF
TRBD1 | . | TRBJ1-2 | TRBV5-8 | TGTGCCAGCAGCTTGGTGGGGACAGGGTCCTATGGCTACACCTTC | CASSLVGTGSYGYTF